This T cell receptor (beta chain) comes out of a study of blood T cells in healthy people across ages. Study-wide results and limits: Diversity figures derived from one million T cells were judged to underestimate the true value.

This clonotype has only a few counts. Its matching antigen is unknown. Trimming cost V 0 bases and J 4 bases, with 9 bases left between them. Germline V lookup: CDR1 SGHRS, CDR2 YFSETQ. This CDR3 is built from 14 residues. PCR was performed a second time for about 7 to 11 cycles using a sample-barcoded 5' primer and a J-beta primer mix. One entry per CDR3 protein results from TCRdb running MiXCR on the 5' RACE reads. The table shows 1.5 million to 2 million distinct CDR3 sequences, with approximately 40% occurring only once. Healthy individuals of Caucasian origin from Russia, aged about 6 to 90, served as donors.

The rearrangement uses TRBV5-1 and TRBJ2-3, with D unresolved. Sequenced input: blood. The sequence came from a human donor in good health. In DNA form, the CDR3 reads TGCGCCAGCAGCTTGGGCTCGGTATCAGATACGCAGTATTTT. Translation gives CASSLGSVSDTQYF.